This T cell receptor beta chain was sequenced for a study of T cell changes during pregnancy in multiple sclerosis. Profiled with immunoSEQ multiplex PCR; TCRdb holds only in-frame clones, not every one. There are 60,000 or so clones in the sample; 90% occur only once, and less than 2.5% lies in the top ten. The CDR3 is 16 amino acids. The trim removed 0 bases at V and 4 bases at J, leaving 4 bases unmatched. Per the germline V gene, CDR1 is MNHNS and CDR2 is SASEGT. The material sequenced was peripheral blood, taken in the second trimester of pregnancy. The receptor was isolated from a female donor in good health, enrolled as a control in a pregnancy study. This chain uses TRBV6-1 with TRBJ2-7; TRBD1 matches 12 bases. CDR3 sequence: CASSEAGTGGKYEQYF. CDR3 DNA: TGTGCCAGCAGTGAAGCCGGGACAGGGGGCAAATACGAGCAGTACTTC.